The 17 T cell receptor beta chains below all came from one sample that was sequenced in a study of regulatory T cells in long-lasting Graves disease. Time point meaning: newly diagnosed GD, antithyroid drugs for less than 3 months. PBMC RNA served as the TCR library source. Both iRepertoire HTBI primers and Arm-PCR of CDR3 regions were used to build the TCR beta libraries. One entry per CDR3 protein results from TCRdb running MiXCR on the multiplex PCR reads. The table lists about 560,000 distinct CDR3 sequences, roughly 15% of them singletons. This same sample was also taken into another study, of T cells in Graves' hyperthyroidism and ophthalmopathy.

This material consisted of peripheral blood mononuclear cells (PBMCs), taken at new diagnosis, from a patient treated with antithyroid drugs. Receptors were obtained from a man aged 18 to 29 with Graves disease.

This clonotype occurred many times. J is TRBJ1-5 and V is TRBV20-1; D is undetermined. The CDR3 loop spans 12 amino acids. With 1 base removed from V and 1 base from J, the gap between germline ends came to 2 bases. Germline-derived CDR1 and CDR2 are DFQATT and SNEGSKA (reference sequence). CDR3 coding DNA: TGCAGTGCTAGAGTGAGCAATCAGCCCCAGCATTTT. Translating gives CSARVSNQPQHF.

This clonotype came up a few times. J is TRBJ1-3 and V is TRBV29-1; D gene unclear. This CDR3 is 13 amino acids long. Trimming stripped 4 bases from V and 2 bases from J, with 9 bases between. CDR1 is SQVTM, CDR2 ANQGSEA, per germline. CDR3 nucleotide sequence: TGCAGCGTTGGGGAGTTGGCTGGAAACACCATATATTTT. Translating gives CSVGELAGNTIYF.

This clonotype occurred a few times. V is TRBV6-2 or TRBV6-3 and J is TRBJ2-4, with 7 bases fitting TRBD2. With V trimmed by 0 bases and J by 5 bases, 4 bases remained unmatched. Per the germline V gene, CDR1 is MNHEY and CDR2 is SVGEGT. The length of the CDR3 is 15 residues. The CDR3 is CASSYSQGGENIQYF. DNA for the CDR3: TGTGCCAGCAGTTACTCCCAGGGAGGGGAAAACATTCAGTACTTC.

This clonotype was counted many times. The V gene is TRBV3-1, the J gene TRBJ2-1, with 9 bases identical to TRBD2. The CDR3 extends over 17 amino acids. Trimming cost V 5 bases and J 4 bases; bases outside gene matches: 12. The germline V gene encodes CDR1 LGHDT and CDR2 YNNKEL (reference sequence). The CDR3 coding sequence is TGTGCCAGCAGCTTCTCACCTGCGGGAGGGGTTTACAATGAGCAGTTCTTC. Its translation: CASSFSPAGGVYNEQFF.

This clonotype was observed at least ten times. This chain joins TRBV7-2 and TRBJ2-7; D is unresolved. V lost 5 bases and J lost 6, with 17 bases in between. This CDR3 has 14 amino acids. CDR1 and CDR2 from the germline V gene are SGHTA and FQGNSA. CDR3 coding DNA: TGTGCCAGCAGCCTGCTATCCTCACTAACCGAGCAGTACTTC. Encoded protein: CASSLLSSLTEQYF.

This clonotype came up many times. CDR3 bases: TGTGCCAGCAGCCGTTCAGGGACCTGGGAGCAGTACTTC. It specifies CASSRSGTWEQYF. The gene calls are TRBV7-9 and TRBJ2-7, with D possibly being TRBD1 or TRBD2 (5 bases each). Germline assignment: CDR1 SEHNR and CDR2 FQNEAQ (reference sequence). The CDR3 sequence is 13 residues long. Deletions cut 5 bases from V and 7 bases from J, with 15 bases between.

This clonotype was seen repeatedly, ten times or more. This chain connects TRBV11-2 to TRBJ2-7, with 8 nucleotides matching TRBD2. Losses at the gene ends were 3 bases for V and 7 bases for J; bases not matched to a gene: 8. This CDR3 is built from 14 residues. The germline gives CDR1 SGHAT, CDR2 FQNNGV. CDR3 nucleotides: TGTGCCAGCAGCTTCAGGGCTAGCGGGTTGGAGCAGTACTTC. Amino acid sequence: CASSFRASGLEQYF. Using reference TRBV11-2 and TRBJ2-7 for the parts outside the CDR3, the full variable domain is EAGVAQSPRYKIIEKRQSVAFWCNPISGHATLYWYQQILGQGPKLLIQFQNNGVVDDSQLPKDRFSAERLKGVDSTLKIQPAKLEDSAVYLCASSFRASGLEQYFGPGTRLTVT.

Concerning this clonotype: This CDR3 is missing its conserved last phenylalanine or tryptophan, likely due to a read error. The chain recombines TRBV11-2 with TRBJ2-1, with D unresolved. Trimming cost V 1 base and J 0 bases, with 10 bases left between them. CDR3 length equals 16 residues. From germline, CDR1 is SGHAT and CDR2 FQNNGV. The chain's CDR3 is CASSLGPKPSYNEQFL. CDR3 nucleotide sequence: TGTGCCAGCAGCTTAGGGCCTAAACCCTCCTACAATGAGCAGTTCCTC.

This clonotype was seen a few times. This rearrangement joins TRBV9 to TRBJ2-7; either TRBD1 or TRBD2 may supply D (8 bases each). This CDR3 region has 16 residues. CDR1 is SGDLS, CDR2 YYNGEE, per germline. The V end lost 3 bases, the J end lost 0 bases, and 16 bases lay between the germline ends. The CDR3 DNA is TGTGCCAGCAGCGCGGGAGGGACAGGCAGCTCCTACGAGCAGTACTTC. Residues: CASSAGGTGSSYEQYF.

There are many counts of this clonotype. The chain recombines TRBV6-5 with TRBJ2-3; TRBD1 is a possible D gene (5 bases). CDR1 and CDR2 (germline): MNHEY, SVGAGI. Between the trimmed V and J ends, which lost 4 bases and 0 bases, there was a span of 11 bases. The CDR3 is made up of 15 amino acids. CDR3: CASSSRTPSTDTQYF. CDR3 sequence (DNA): TGTGCCAGCAGTTCCCGGACACCTAGCACAGATACGCAGTATTTT.

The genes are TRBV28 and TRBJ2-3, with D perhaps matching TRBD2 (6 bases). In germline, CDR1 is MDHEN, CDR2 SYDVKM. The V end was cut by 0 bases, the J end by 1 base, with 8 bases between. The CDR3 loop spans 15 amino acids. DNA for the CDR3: TGTGCCAGCAGTTTATGCCGGGAGCGCACAGATACGCAGTATTTT. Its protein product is CASSLCRERTDTQYF.

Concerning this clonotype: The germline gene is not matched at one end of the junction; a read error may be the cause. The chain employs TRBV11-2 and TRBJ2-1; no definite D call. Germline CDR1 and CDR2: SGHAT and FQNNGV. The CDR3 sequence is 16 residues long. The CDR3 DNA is TGCGCCAGCAGCCAAGAAGGTCCGGTTGGGATCGATGAGCAGTTCTTC. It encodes CASSQEGPVGIDEQFF.

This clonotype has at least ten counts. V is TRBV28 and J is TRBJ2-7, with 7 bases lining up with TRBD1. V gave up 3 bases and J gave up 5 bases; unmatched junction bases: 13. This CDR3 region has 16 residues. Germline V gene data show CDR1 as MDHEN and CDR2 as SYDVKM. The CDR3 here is CASSFPSDRERNEQYF. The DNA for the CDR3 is TGTGCCAGCAGTTTTCCAAGTGACAGGGAGAGGAACGAGCAGTACTTC.

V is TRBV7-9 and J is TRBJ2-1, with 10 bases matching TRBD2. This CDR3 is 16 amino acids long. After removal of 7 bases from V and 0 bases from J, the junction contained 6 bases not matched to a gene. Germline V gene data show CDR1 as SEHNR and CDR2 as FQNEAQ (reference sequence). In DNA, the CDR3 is TGTGCCAGCATTTTGCGGACTAGCGGCTCCTACAATGAGCAGTTCTTC. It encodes CASILRTSGSYNEQFF.

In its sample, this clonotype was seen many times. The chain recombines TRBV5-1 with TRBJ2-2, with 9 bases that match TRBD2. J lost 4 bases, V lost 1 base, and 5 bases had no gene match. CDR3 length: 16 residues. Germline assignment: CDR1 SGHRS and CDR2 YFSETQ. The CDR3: CASSLNGLAPTGELFF. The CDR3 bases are TGCGCCAGCAGCTTGAACGGACTAGCGCCCACCGGGGAGCTGTTTTTT.

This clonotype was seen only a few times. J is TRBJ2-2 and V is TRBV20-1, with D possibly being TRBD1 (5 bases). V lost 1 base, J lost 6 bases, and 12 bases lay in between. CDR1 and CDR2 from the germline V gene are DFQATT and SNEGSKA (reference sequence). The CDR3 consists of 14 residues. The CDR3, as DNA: TGCAGTGCTAGAGTCTCGTCAGGGTCCGGGGAGCTGTTTTTT. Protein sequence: CSARVSSGSGELFF.

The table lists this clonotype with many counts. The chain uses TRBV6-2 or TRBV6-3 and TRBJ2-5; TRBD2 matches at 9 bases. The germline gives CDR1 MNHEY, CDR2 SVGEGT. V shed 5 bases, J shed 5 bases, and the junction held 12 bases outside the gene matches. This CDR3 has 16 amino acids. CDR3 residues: CASSEVIAGGRETQYF. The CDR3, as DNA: TGTGCCAGCAGTGAAGTAATTGCGGGAGGGAGGGAGACCCAGTACTTC.